This T cell receptor beta chain was captured by sequencing in a study of blood T cells in healthy people across ages. Whole-study results and caveats: Older age went with lower TCR beta diversity per million T cells, in a roughly linear way.

This clonotype was found a few times. Its cognate antigen is unknown. A second roughly 6 to 12 cycle PCR used barcoded and J-beta primers. Each cDNA molecule was tagged by a template-switch adaptor with 12 random nucleotides. TCRdb ran MiXCR on the 5' RACE reads and lists one entry per CDR3 protein. The sample has around 1,000,000 distinct CDR3 sequences; about 23% are singletons. Caucasian, healthy and from Russia, the donors were aged between 6 and 90. From germline, CDR1 is KGHSH and CDR2 LQKENI. This CDR3 spans 13 amino acids. V shed 3 bases and J shed 6 bases, with 11 bases lying between them. These same records also appear under a second study, on T cells of mothers and their children. That study adds: TCR recombination output is shaped by thymic selection similarly in related and unrelated pairs.

Material: blood. V and J are TRBV18 and TRBJ1-1; D ambiguous. The sequence was obtained from a girl between 2 and 10 years old in good health. In nucleotides, the CDR3 is TGTGCCAGCTCACCGGATAACTATCCTGAAGCTTTCTTT. It codes for CASSPDNYPEAFF.